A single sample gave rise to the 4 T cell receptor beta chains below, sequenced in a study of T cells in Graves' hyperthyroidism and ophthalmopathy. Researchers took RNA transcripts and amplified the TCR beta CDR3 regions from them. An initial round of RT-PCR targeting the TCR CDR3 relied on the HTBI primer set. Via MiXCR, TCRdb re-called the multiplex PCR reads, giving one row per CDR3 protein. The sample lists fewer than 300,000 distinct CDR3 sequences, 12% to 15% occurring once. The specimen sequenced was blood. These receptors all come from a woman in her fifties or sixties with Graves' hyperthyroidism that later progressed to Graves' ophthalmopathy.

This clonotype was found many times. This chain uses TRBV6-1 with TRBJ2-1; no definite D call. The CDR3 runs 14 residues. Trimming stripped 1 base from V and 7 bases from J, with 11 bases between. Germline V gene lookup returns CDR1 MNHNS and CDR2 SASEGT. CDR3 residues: CASSEESYGNEQFF. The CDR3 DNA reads TGTGCCAGCAGTGAAGAAAGTTATGGGAATGAGCAGTTCTTC.

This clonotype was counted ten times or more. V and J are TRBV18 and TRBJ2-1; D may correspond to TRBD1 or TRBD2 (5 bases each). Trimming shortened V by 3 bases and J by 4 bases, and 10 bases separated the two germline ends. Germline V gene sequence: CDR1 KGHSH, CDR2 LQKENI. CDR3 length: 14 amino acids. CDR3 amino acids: CASSPRDPYNEQFF. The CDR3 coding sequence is TGTGCCAGCTCACCCAGGGACCCATACAATGAGCAGTTCTTC. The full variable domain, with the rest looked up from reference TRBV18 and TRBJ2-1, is NAGVMQNPRHLVRRRGQEARLRCSPMKGHSHVYWYRQLPEEGLKFMVYLQKENIIDESGMPKERFSAEFPKEGPSILRIQQVVRGDSAAYFCASSPRDPYNEQFFGPGTRLTVL.

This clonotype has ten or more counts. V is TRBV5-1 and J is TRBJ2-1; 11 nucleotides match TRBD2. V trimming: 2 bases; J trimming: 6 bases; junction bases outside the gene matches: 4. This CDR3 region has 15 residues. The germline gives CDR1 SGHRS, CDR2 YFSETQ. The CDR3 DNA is TGCGCCAGCAGCTTATCGGGACTAGCGGTCAATGAGCAGTTCTTC. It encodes CASSLSGLAVNEQFF.

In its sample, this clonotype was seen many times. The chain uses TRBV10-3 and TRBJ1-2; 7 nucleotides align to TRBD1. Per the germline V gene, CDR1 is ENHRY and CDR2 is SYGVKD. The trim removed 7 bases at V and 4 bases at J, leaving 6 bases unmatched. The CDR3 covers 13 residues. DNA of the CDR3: TGTGCCATCACCGAGGACAGGATCTATGGCTACACCTTC. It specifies CAITEDRIYGYTF.